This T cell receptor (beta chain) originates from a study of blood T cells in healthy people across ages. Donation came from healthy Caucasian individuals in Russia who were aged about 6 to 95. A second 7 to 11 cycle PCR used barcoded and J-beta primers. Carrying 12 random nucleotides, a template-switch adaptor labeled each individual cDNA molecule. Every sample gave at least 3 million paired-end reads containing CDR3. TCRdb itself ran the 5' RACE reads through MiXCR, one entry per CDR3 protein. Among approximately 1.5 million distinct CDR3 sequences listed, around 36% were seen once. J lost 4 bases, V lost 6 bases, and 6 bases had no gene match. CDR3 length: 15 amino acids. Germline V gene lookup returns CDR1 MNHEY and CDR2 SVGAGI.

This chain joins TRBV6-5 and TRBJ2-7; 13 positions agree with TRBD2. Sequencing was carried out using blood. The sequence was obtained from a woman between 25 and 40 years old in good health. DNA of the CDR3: TGTGCCAGCAGAAAAACTAGCGGGGGGGCGTACGAGCAGTACTTC. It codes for CASRKTSGGAYEQYF.